A selection of T cell receptor beta chains follows, all from one sample in a study of blood T cell repertoires in COVID-19. Assay: immunoSEQ multiplex PCR; the TCRdb copy retains only in-frame clones and omits some. The sample lists about 100,000 clones; 80% to 95% were seen once. The sequencing sample was made of peripheral blood. All receptors come from a man in his fifties with active COVID-19. Both conserved end residues are trimmed from each CDR3. Each record gives: J gene, V gene, D gene, CDR3 protein. D genes are given only for firm matches.

TRBJ2-3 | TRBV19 | . | ASMVRGSRTDTQY
TRBJ2-3 | TRBV6-1 | . | ASSEGHSSTDTQY
TRBJ2-5 | TRBV6-5 | TRBD1 | ASNAGQGGETQY
TRBJ2-1 | TRBV7-9 | TRBD1 | ASSPTGESYNEQF
TRBJ2-3 | TRBV4-1 | . | ASSQGSGLYTDTQY
TRBJ2-5 | TRBV15 | . | ATSRGRRQTQETQY
TRBJ1-2 | TRBV7-3 | . | ASSLTGGERYGYT
TRBJ1-4 | TRBV5-1 | . | ASSLEPAGTNEKLF
TRBJ1-1 | TRBV11-3 | . | ASSLGPVDTEAF
TRBJ2-2 | TRBV9 | . | ASSVEASGFLGELF
TRBJ2-1 | TRBV5-4 | . | ASSQGTEYNEQF
TRBJ2-7 | TRBV5-1 | TRBD1 | ASSLRQGATYEQY
TRBJ2-1 | TRBV10-3 | TRBD2 | AISEFPGLQSSYNEQF
TRBJ2-4 | TRBV5-5 | TRBD1 | ASSSLQGAKNIQY
TRBJ1-2 | TRBV6-5 | TRBD1 | ASSSWGQVRSYT
TRBJ1-3 | TRBV5-1 | . | ASSLGQASGNTIY
TRBJ2-1 | TRBV18 | TRBD1 | ASSEGQGIINEQF
TRBJ2-2 | TRBV9 | TRBD2 | ASSVRGRASGRQTGELF
TRBJ1-1 | TRBV5-5 | . | ASSLSGAMNTEAF
TRBJ2-1 | TRBV2 | . | ASSVSFGQLYNEQF
TRBJ2-1 | TRBV30 | TRBD2 | AWSGTSGRAGQF
TRBJ2-1 | TRBV5-1 | . | ASSLASKEQF
TRBJ2-3 | TRBV29-1 | . | SFRHEGDTQY
TRBJ2-2 | TRBV5-1 | TRBD1 | ASSDPGQGNTGELF
TRBJ2-1 | TRBV3-1/TRBV3-2 | . | ASSQAGVNEQF